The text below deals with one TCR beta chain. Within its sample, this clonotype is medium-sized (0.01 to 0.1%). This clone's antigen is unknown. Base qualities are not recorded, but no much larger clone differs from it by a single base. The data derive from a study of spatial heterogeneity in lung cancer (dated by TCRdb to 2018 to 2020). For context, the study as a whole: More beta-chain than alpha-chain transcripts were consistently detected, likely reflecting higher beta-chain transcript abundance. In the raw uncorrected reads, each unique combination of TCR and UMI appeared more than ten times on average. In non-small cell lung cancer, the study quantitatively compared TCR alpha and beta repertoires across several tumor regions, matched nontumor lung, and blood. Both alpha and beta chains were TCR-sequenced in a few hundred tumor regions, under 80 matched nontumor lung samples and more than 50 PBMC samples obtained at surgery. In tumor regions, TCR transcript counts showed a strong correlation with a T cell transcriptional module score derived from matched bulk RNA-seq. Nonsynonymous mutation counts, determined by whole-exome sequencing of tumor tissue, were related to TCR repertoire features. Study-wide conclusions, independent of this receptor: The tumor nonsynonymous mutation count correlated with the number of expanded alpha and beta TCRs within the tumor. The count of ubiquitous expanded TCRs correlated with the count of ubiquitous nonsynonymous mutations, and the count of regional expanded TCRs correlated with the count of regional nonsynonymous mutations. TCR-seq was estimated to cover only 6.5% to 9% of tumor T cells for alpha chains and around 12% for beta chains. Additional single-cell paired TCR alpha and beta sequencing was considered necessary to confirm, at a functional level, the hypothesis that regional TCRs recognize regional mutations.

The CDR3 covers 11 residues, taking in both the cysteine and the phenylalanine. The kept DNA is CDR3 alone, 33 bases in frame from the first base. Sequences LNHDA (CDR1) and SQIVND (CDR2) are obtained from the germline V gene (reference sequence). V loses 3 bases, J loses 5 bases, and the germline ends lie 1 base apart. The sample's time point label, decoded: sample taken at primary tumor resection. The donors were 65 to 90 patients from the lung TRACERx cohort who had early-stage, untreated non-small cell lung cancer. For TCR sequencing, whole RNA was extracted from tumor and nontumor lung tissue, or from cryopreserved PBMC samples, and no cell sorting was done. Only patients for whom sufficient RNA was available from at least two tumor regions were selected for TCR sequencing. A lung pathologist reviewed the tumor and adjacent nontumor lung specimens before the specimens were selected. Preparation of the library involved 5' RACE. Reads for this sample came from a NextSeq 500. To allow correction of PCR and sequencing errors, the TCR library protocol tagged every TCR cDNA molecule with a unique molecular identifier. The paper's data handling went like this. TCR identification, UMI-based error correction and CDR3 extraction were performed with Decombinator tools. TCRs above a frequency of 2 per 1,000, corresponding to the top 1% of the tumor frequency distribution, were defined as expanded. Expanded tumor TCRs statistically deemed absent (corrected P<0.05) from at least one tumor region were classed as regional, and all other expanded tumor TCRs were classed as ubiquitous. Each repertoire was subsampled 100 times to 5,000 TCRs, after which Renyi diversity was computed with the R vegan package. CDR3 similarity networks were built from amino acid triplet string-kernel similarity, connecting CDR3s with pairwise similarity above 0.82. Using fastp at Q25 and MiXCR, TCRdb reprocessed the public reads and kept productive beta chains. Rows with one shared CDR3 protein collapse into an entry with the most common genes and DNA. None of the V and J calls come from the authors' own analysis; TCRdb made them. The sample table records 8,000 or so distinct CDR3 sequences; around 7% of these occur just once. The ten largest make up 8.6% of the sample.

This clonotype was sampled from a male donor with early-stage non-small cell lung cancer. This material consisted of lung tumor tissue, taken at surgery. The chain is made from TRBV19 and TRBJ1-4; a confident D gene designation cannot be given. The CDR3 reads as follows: CASSINEKLFF. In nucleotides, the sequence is TGTGCCAGTAGTATCAATGAAAAACTGTTTTTT.